This T cell receptor beta chain was identified during a study of T cells in Graves' hyperthyroidism and ophthalmopathy. Using RNA transcripts as the source, TCR beta CDR3 regions were amplified. A first-round RT-PCR of the TCR CDR3 used the HTBI primer set. TCRdb analysed the multiplex PCR reads with MiXCR anew, one entry per CDR3 protein. This table holds approximately 710,000 distinct CDR3 sequences, 15% to 20% found once. In this sample, this clonotype turned up many times. The receptor was isolated from a man in his fifties with Graves' hyperthyroidism. The sequenced sample was blood.

CDR3 loop: CASSLGGTTEAFF. The CDR3 DNA reads as TGTGCCAGCAGCTTAGGAGGGACCACTGAAGCTTTCTTT. This chain uses TRBV11-3 with TRBJ1-1; D is possibly TRBD1 (5 bases). The ends were cut back, 1 base at V and 4 bases at J, with 7 bases in the middle. Germline V gives CDR1 SGHNT, CDR2 YENEEA. There are 13 residues in the CDR3. The full variable domain, with the rest looked up from reference TRBV11-3 and TRBJ1-1, is EAGVVQSPRYKIIEKKQPVAFWCNPISGHNTLYWYLQNLGQGPELLIRYENEEAVDDSQLPKDRFSAERLKGVDSTLKIQPAELGDSAVYLCASSLGGTTEAFFGQGTRLTVV.